A single sample is the source of the 23 T cell receptor beta chains below, sequenced in a study of blood T cell repertoires in COVID-19. Clones were read by immunoSEQ multiplex PCR, and TCRdb kept only the in-frame ones, dropping some. The sample lists roughly 180,000 clones; around 80% were seen once. Sequencing was done on a sample of peripheral blood. The origin of the receptors is a human donor in a cohort sampled during active COVID-19.

V usage is TRBV24-1 and J usage is TRBJ2-1; 13 bases match TRBD2. From germline, CDR1 is KGHDR and CDR2 SFDVKD. The V and J ends lost 8 bases and 7 bases, in that order; junction bases with no gene match: 13. This CDR3 is 17 amino acids long. The CDR3 DNA reads as TGTGCCACCATGAGCCTTGGGACTAGCGGGGCGTATAATGAGCAGTTCTTC. Translated: CATMSLGTSGAYNEQFF.

V gene TRBV4-1 combines with J gene TRBJ1-1; 7 bases align to TRBD1. The length of the CDR3 is 13 residues. The germline V gene has CDR1 MGHRA and CDR2 YSYEKL. V was pared by 4 bases and J by 7 bases, with 6 bases of the junction left unmatched. CDR3 in DNA: TGCGCCAGCAGCCTCGGGACAGCCATTGAAGCTTTCTTT. It codes for CASSLGTAIEAFF.

This clone was counted between two and nine times. The chain couples TRBV27 to TRBJ1-2; possibly TRBD1 for D (5 bases). This CDR3 is built from 13 residues. CDR1 is MNHEY and CDR2 is SMNVEV in the germline V gene (reference sequence). Trimming removed 2 bases at V and 3 bases at J, with 7 bases between. The CDR3 coding sequence is TGTGCCAGCAGTTTAGGCAGGGACTATGGCTACACCTTC. Translating it yields CASSLGRDYGYTF.

This sequence joins TRBV2 and TRBJ2-1; 10 positions match TRBD2. Germline V gene sequence: CDR1 SNHLY, CDR2 FYNNEI. The CDR3 length is 13 residues. V shed 7 bases and J 5 bases; nucleotides not matched to a gene: 2. In nucleotides, the CDR3 is TGTGCCAGCACAGCGGGGGGGCACAATGAGCAGTTCTTC. Translation gives CASTAGGHNEQFF.

The chain links TRBV21-1 to TRBJ1-2; the table's D call, TRBD1, was not checked against the DNA. TRBV21-1 is a pseudogene locus. The CDR3 extends over 14 amino acids. The CDR3 nucleotides are TGTGCCAGCAGCAGGGGGGACAGGGACTATGGCTACACCTTC. It is translated as CASSRGDRDYGYTF.

CDR3 bases: TGTGCCAGCAGCATACTCACAGATACGCAGTATTTT. As protein: CASSILTDTQYF. The gene calls are TRBV5-4 and TRBJ2-3; D not certain. CDR1 and CDR2 from the germline V gene are SGHNT and YYREEE (reference sequence). Between the trimmed V and J ends, which lost 4 bases and 2 bases, there was a span of 5 bases. The CDR3 covers 12 residues.

This clone has a single count. The chain employs TRBV4-2 and TRBJ1-2, with D perhaps matching TRBD1 (5 bases). V lost 4 bases and J 0 bases, leaving 9 bases between the germline ends. Per the germline V gene, CDR1 is LGHNA and CDR2 is YNFKEQ. The CDR3 covers 14 residues. CDR3 in amino acids: CASSPAGANYGYTF. CDR3 DNA: TGTGCCAGCAGCCCCGCGGGGGCTAACTATGGCTACACCTTC.

This sequence joins TRBV7-9 and TRBJ1-5; 9 nucleotides line up with TRBD1. This CDR3 is 15 amino acids long. The ends lost 3 bases at V and 4 bases at J; junction bases unmatched: 4. The germline CDR1 and CDR2 sequences are SEHNR and FQNEAQ (reference sequence). DNA for the CDR3: TGTGCCAGCAGCTTGGAGACAGGGGGGAATCAGCCCCAGCATTTT. It translates to CASSLETGGNQPQHF.

The chain joins TRBV10-1 to TRBJ2-7; 8 bases are shared with TRBD1. Germline CDR1 is WNHNN and CDR2 is SYGVQD (reference sequence). The length of the CDR3 is 14 residues. The ends lost 4 bases at V and 0 bases at J; junction bases unmatched: 2. CDR3 amino acids: CASSAGTGSYEQYF. The CDR3 nucleotides read TGCGCCAGCAGTGCTGGGACAGGCTCCTACGAGCAGTACTTC.

The CDR3 sequence: CASSQVVAGGYNNEQFF. The DNA of the CDR3 is TGTGCCAGCAGCCAAGTGGTAGCGGGGGGGTATAACAATGAGCAGTTCTTC. The chain uses TRBV3-1 (or the pseudogene TRBV3-2) and TRBJ2-1; TRBD2 agrees at 11 bases. V lost 1 base, J lost 5 bases, and 7 bases stayed unmatched. Germline V CDR1 and CDR2: LGHDT, YNNKEL (reference sequence). CDR3 length: 17 residues.

The chain is built from TRBV29-1 and TRBJ1-2; the D gene is possibly TRBD1 (5 bases). CDR3 length equals 14 residues. Germline values: CDR1 SQVTM, CDR2 ANQGSEA. The V end was cut by 1 base, the J end by 4 bases, with 13 bases between. The CDR3 bases are TGCAGCGTTGAAGCAGCAGGGCGGAGCTATGGCTACACCTTC. It specifies CSVEAAGRSYGYTF.

The gene calls are TRBV5-6 and TRBJ1-1, with D possibly TRBD1 on 5 matching bases. The CDR3 spans 15 residues. Germline V gene sequence: CDR1 SGHDT, CDR2 YYEEEE. V lost 2 bases and J lost 5, with 16 bases in between. The CDR3 protein is CASSLGLAGWTEAFF. The CDR3 nucleotides read TGTGCCAGCAGCTTAGGGCTGGCAGGGTGGACTGAAGCTTTCTTT.

CDR3 protein: CASSHITGDVLANEKLFF. CDR3 coding DNA: TGCGCCAGCAGCCATATTACAGGGGACGTTTTAGCTAATGAAAAACTGTTTTTT. This rearrangement joins TRBV4-1 to TRBJ1-4; 7 bases agree with TRBD1. V lost 3 bases, J lost 3 bases, and 13 bases stayed unmatched. The germline CDR1 and CDR2 sequences are MGHRA and YSYEKL. The CDR3 covers 18 residues.

The V gene is TRBV5-6, the J gene TRBJ1-1, with a possible D match to TRBD1 (5 bases). The V end was cut by 4 bases, the J end by 1 base, with 11 bases between. CDR1 is SGHDT, CDR2 YYEEEE, per germline. The length of the CDR3 is 14 residues. This CDR3 reads CASSPGGRNTEAFF. Here the CDR3 DNA reads TGTGCCAGCAGCCCGGGGGGGAGGAACACTGAAGCTTTCTTT.

The chain links TRBV2 to TRBJ2-7, with D possibly being TRBD1 (6 bases). Looked up from germline, CDR1 is SNHLY and CDR2 is FYNNEI. Trimming removed 6 bases from V and 6 bases from J, with 18 bases in between. This CDR3 contains 14 residues. The CDR3 here is CASSPWDNIFEQYF. CDR3 DNA sequence: TGTGCCAGCAGCCCATGGGACAATATTTTCGAGCAGTACTTC.

The rearrangement uses TRBV21-1 and TRBJ2-2; the tabulated D call, TRBD2, remains unverified against the DNA. TRBV21-1 counts as a pseudogene. This CDR3 has 15 amino acids. The CDR3 region has the DNA TGTGCCAGCAGCAAAGTGGAGGGGGAGGGCGGGGAGCTGTTTTTT. Translated: CASSKVEGEGGELFF.

The chain is built from TRBV27 and TRBJ2-2; 8 nucleotides line up with TRBD1. The CDR3 length is 17 residues. Per germline, CDR1 MNHEY and CDR2 SMNVEV (reference sequence). The ends lost 4 bases at V and 4 bases at J; junction bases unmatched: 11. The CDR3 sequence is CASSSRQGSEATGELFF. CDR3 coding DNA: TGTGCCAGCAGTTCAAGACAGGGGTCCGAGGCCACCGGGGAGCTGTTTTTT.

The gene calls are TRBV5-4 and TRBJ1-4; D gene unclear. The germline V gene encodes CDR1 SGHNT and CDR2 YYREEE (reference sequence). The CDR3 is 14 residues long. V was shortened by 4 bases and J by 7 bases, with 14 bases between the two germline ends. CDR3 region: CASSAPPEVEKLFF. In DNA form, the CDR3 reads TGTGCCAGCAGCGCTCCACCTGAGGTTGAAAAACTGTTTTTT.

This clone has only one observation. The chain joins TRBV6-6 to TRBJ2-7, with 10 bases that match TRBD1. Trimming at V came to 5 bases and at J to 0 bases, leaving 4 bases not matched to a gene. Germline loops: CDR1 MNHNY, CDR2 SVGAGI (reference sequence). The CDR3 runs 15 residues. CDR3 region: CASSADRGSSYEQYF. The CDR3 region has the DNA TGTGCCAGCAGTGCGGACAGGGGGAGCTCCTACGAGCAGTACTTC.

The table lists this clone with a count of one. In DNA form, the CDR3 reads TGCGCCAGCAGCCCGGGGAGGGCTAATGAAAAACTGTTTTTT. It is translated as CASSPGRANEKLFF. This chain connects TRBV5-1 to TRBJ1-4; D uncertain. Germline V gene lookup returns CDR1 SGHRS and CDR2 YFSETQ. Between the trimmed V and J ends, which lost 4 bases and 3 bases, there was a span of 10 bases. The length of the CDR3 is 14 residues. Combining the CDR3 with reference TRBV5-1 and TRBJ1-4 gives the whole variable domain KAGVTQTPRYLIKTRGQQVTLSCSPISGHRSVSWYQQTPGQGLQFLFEYFSETQRNKGNFPGRFSGRQFSNSRSEMNVSTLELGDSALYLCASSPGRANEKLFFGSGTQLSVL.

The chain recombines TRBV4-1 with TRBJ1-6, with D hard to call. Germline CDR1 is MGHRA and CDR2 is YSYEKL. V lost 2 bases and J lost 3, with 14 bases in between. The CDR3 consists of 17 residues. CDR3 nucleotide sequence: TGCGCCAGCAGCCAATCAACAGCTGGTTACTATAATTCACCCCTCCACTTT. This gives the protein CASSQSTAGYYNSPLHF.

V and J are TRBV18 and TRBJ2-7, with D possibly TRBD1 on 6 matching bases. From germline, CDR1 is KGHSH and CDR2 LQKENI. This CDR3 has 14 residues. V was trimmed by 1 base and J by 2 bases, leaving 9 bases between them. The CDR3 loop is CASSPRTATYEQYF. CDR3 DNA: TGTGCCAGCTCACCACGGACAGCAACCTACGAGCAGTACTTC.

J is TRBJ2-2 and V is TRBV4-1; 9 positions match TRBD1. V lost 4 bases and J lost 6; bases outside the gene matches: 6. Germline V gives CDR1 MGHRA, CDR2 YSYEKL. CDR3 length: 15 amino acids. The CDR3 loop is CASSPGDRESGELFF. The DNA for the CDR3 is TGCGCCAGCAGCCCAGGGGACAGGGAGTCCGGGGAGCTGTTTTTT.